These 22 T cell receptor beta chains share one sample of origin, sequenced in a study of T cells in Graves' hyperthyroidism and ophthalmopathy. Amplified TCR beta CDR3 regions derived from RNA transcripts. HTBI primers were used for first-round RT-PCR of the TCR CDR3. TCRdb itself ran the multiplex PCR reads through MiXCR, one entry per CDR3 protein. Among around 280,000 distinct CDR3 sequences listed, approximately 15% were seen once. Sequences were obtained from blood. All receptors come from a woman aged 40 to 55 with Graves' hyperthyroidism.

The rearrangement uses TRBV5-1 and TRBJ2-7, with 12 bases matching TRBD2. The closer fit of TRBJ2-1 to the DNA end suggests the J call may be wrong. CDR1 is SGHRS and CDR2 is YFSETQ in the germline V gene. This CDR3 has 14 amino acids. CDR3 DNA sequence: TGCGCCAGCAGTTTCGGGACTAGCGGGTACGAGCAGTTCTTC. It codes for CASSFGTSGYEQFF.

At least ten counts were recorded for this clonotype. This CDR3 is CASSMGGTIYNEQFF. CDR3 nucleotide sequence: TGTGCCAGTAGTATGGGAGGGACTATCTACAATGAGCAGTTCTTC. The rearrangement uses TRBV19 and TRBJ2-1; 7 bases agree with TRBD2. J lost 3 bases, V lost 3 bases, and 5 bases had no gene match. The germline V gene encodes CDR1 LNHDA and CDR2 SQIVND (reference sequence). The CDR3 has 15 residues.

In this sample, this clonotype turned up many times. The V call is TRBV20-1, the J call TRBJ2-1, with D maybe TRBD2 (6 bases). The V end lost 1 base, the J end lost 4 bases, and 14 bases lay between the germline ends. Per the germline V gene, CDR1 is DFQATT and CDR2 is SNEGSKA (reference sequence). The CDR3 is made up of 15 amino acids. This CDR3 reads CSARGPSGDYNEQFF. CDR3 coding DNA: TGCAGTGCTAGAGGCCCATCGGGGGATTACAATGAGCAGTTCTTC.

This clonotype was detected once. The CDR3 reads CASSLRYILRDREYEQYF. Written as DNA, the CDR3 is TGTGCCAGCAGTCTGCGATATATACTCCGGGACAGGGAATACGAGCAGTACTTC. The rearrangement joins TRBV28 to TRBJ2-7; 9 bases map to TRBD1. This CDR3 is 18 amino acids long. J lost 4 bases, V lost 5 bases, and 18 bases had no gene match. CDR1 and CDR2 (germline): MDHEN, SYDVKM.

This clonotype appeared many times. The gene calls are TRBV11-3 and TRBJ1-6; D perhaps matches TRBD1 (5 bases). This CDR3 has 15 amino acids. With 3 bases removed from V and 5 bases from J, the gap between germline ends came to 11 bases. CDR1 and CDR2 from the germline V gene are SGHNT and YENEEA. The DNA for the CDR3 is TGTGCCAGCAGCTTCCGGGACGGACATAATTCACCCCTCCACTTT. Translated, it gives CASSFRDGHNSPLHF.

This clonotype was detected a few times. The rearrangement joins TRBV6-1 to TRBJ2-1, with D perhaps TRBD1 (6 bases). CDR1 is MNHNS and CDR2 is SASEGT in the germline V gene. V was trimmed by 7 bases and J by 5 bases, leaving 18 bases between them. This CDR3 region has 15 residues. CDR3 amino acids: CASNLGVGGHNEQFF. CDR3 coding DNA: TGTGCCAGCAATCTAGGGGTAGGGGGACACAATGAGCAGTTCTTC.

The rearrangement joins TRBV7-2 to TRBJ2-3; D is possibly TRBD1 (6 bases). Between the trimmed V and J ends, which lost 0 bases and 2 bases, there was a span of 9 bases. The CDR3 covers 15 residues. Germline V lookup: CDR1 SGHTA, CDR2 FQGNSA. As DNA, the CDR3 is TGTGCCAGCAGCTTAGCAGGGGGTGACACAGATACGCAGTATTTT. This translates into CASSLAGGDTDTQYF.

This clonotype appeared a few times. This chain's CDR3 is CASSFSWGSTGNTIYF. As DNA, the CDR3 is TGTGCCAGCAGCTTCAGCTGGGGGAGCACGGGAAACACCATATATTTT. The chain has TRBV12-3 or TRBV12-4 and TRBJ1-3, with D perhaps TRBD1 (5 bases). V lost 6 bases, J lost 4 bases, and 19 bases lay in between. The CDR3 consists of 16 residues.

This clonotype was seen ten or more times. The chain employs TRBV20-1 and TRBJ1-2; a weak D match, TRBD1 (6 bases). The CDR3 has 13 amino acids. Trimming took 5 bases from V and 1 from J, leaving 11 bases between them. Germline V gives CDR1 DFQATT, CDR2 SNEGSKA (reference sequence). The CDR3 sequence is CSAYRTDNYGYTF. The CDR3 region has the DNA TGCAGTGCTTACCGGACAGATAACTATGGCTACACCTTC.

This clonotype was recorded a few times. This chain uses TRBV6-4 with TRBJ2-3, with D unresolved. CDR1 is MRHNA and CDR2 is SNTAGT in the germline V gene. CDR3 length: 13 amino acids. Between the trimmed V and J ends, which lost 6 bases and 2 bases, there was a span of 9 bases. The CDR3 nucleotides read TGTGCCAGCAGCCCCGAGGCCACAGATACGCAGTATTTT. This translates into CASSPEATDTQYF.

There are a few counts of this clonotype. The chain recombines TRBV27 with TRBJ1-2; D is ambiguous. Trimming left V 6 bases short and J 8 bases short, with 16 bases between. The CDR3 consists of 13 residues. The germline V gene has CDR1 MNHEY and CDR2 SMNVEV (reference sequence). CDR3 region: CASRPQFISGYTF. The CDR3 DNA reads TGTGCCAGCAGGCCCCAATTTATCAGCGGCTACACCTTC.

This sequence joins TRBV5-1 and TRBJ2-1, with 12 bases identical to TRBD2. This CDR3 contains 17 residues. With V trimmed by 0 bases and J by 5 bases, 6 bases remained unmatched. Germline V CDR1 and CDR2: SGHRS, YFSETQ. CDR3 DNA sequence: TGCGCCAGCAGCTTGGTGCCTCTAGCGGGAGGGCACAATGAGCAGTTCTTC. Translating gives CASSLVPLAGGHNEQFF.

V usage is TRBV7-9 and J usage is TRBJ2-7, with D hard to call. The germline V gene encodes CDR1 SEHNR and CDR2 FQNEAQ (reference sequence). V was pared by 3 bases and J by 2 bases, with 11 bases between. This CDR3 is 14 amino acids long. CDR3 bases: TGTGCCAGCAGCTTTACTCAGCTACCCTACGAGCAGTACTTC. It is translated as CASSFTQLPYEQYF.

This clonotype has a count of ten or more. The chain links TRBV11-2 to TRBJ1-1, with D uncertain. The V and J ends lost 5 bases and 7 bases respectively, with 14 bases between them. The CDR3 length is 13 residues. Germline V gene sequence: CDR1 SGHAT, CDR2 FQNNGV. Here the CDR3 reads CASSPLGGDEAFF. The CDR3 bases are TGTGCCAGCAGCCCCTTGGGCGGCGATGAAGCTTTCTTT.

This clonotype has ten or more counts. The chain uses TRBV6-1 and TRBJ1-1; the D is unclear. The CDR3 loop spans 12 amino acids. The V and J ends lost 0 bases and 10 bases respectively, with 9 bases between them. Germline V gene lookup returns CDR1 MNHNS and CDR2 SASEGT. CDR3 in amino acids: CASSEALGPAFF. The CDR3 DNA reads TGTGCCAGCAGTGAAGCGCTGGGCCCAGCTTTCTTT.

J is TRBJ1-2 and V is TRBV7-2; no definite D call. The germline gives CDR1 SGHTA, CDR2 FQGNSA. Trimming removed 2 bases at V and 4 bases at J, with 14 bases between. The CDR3 has 15 residues. The CDR3 nucleotides are TGTGCCAGCAGCTTATCAACCAGTACCTTCTATGGCTACACCTTC. This codes for CASSLSTSTFYGYTF.

This clonotype appeared a few times. The gene calls are TRBV28 and TRBJ1-4, with D possibly matching TRBD1 (5 bases). This CDR3 is built from 15 residues. V lost 6 bases and J lost 3, with 14 bases in between. CDR1 is MDHEN and CDR2 is SYDVKM in the germline V gene. DNA of the CDR3: TGTGCCAGCAGGCCCGGGGGGAGAGCTAATGAAAAACTGTTTTTT. Its protein product is CASRPGGRANEKLFF. Based on the CDR3 plus reference TRBV28 and TRBJ1-4, the full variable domain is DVKVTQSSRYLVKRTGEKVFLECVQDMDHENMFWYRQDPGLGLRLIYFSYDVKMKEKGDIPEGYSVSREKKERFSLILESASTNQTSMYLCASRPGGRANEKLFFGSGTQLSVL.

This clonotype was detected ten times or more. The chain links TRBV7-9 to TRBJ1-3; no reliable D call. The germline V gene has CDR1 SEHNR and CDR2 FQNEAQ (reference sequence). The V gene lost 1 base and the J gene lost 0 bases, with 13 bases spanning the gap. The CDR3 length is 17 residues. DNA of the CDR3: TGTGCCAGCAGCTTAGTGGGCGGCTTACTCTCTGGAAACACCATATATTTT. The encoded protein is CASSLVGGLLSGNTIYF.

The table lists this clonotype with many counts. The chain carries TRBV20-1 and TRBJ2-1; 13 nucleotides agree with TRBD2. J was trimmed by 3 bases and V by 6 bases; bases with no gene match: 11. CDR1 DFQATT and CDR2 SNEGSKA come from the germline V gene (reference sequence). The CDR3 is made up of 17 amino acids. CDR3 nucleotides: TGCAGTGCCCAAATGGAACTAGCGGGAGGGTTCTACAATGAGCAGTTCTTC. Protein: CSAQMELAGGFYNEQFF.

This clonotype was detected ten times or more. The V call is TRBV19, the J call TRBJ1-1; a possible D gene is TRBD1 (5 bases). V was trimmed by 7 bases and J by 2 bases, leaving 11 bases between them. There are 13 residues in the CDR3. CDR1 LNHDA and CDR2 SQIVND come from the germline V gene (reference sequence). The CDR3: CASIDRGNTEAFF. CDR3 nucleotide sequence: TGTGCCAGTATTGATAGGGGTAACACTGAAGCTTTCTTT.

The V and J genes are TRBV2 and TRBJ2-2; 7 bases match TRBD1. CDR1 is SNHLY and CDR2 is FYNNEI in the germline V gene. CDR3 length equals 15 residues. V was clipped by 7 bases and J by 1 base; unmatched bases: 6. The CDR3 DNA reads TGTGCCAGCACCGCTCGGACAGGGAACACCGGGGAGCTGTTTTTT. Translation: CASTARTGNTGELFF.

In this sample, this clonotype turned up many times. This chain uses TRBV12-3 or TRBV12-4 with TRBJ1-1; maybe TRBD1 (5 bases). The CDR3 consists of 11 residues. Trimming removed 4 bases at V and 11 bases at J, with 11 bases between. For the CDR3, the DNA is TGTGCCAGCAGTTCAGGGCGGGGGGCTTTCTTT. Protein product: CASSSGRGAFF.